This record looks at one T cell receptor beta chain sequence and its context. There were TCR beta CDR3 regions amplified from RNA transcripts. Initially, a first-round RT-PCR of the TCR CDR3 employed the HTBI primer set. Using its own MiXCR run on the multiplex PCR reads, TCRdb lists one record per CDR3 protein. Of over 700,000 distinct CDR3 sequences listed, roughly 32% are singletons. The CDR3 is 13 amino acids. Germline V gene data show CDR1 as KGHDR and CDR2 as SFDVKD. V was shortened by 7 bases and J by 0 bases, with 9 bases between the two germline ends. This entry belongs to a study of T cells in Graves' hyperthyroidism and ophthalmopathy. The study excluded patients with uncontrolled infection, other autoimmune disease, pregnancy or lactation.

The origin of this receptor is a woman aged 40 to 55 with Graves' hyperthyroidism. Sequencing used blood. The V and J genes are TRBV24-1 and TRBJ2-7; D is possibly TRBD1 (6 bases). This CDR3 is CATSGQNSYEQYF. CDR3 sequence (DNA): TGTGCCACCAGCGGACAGAACTCCTACGAGCAGTACTTC.